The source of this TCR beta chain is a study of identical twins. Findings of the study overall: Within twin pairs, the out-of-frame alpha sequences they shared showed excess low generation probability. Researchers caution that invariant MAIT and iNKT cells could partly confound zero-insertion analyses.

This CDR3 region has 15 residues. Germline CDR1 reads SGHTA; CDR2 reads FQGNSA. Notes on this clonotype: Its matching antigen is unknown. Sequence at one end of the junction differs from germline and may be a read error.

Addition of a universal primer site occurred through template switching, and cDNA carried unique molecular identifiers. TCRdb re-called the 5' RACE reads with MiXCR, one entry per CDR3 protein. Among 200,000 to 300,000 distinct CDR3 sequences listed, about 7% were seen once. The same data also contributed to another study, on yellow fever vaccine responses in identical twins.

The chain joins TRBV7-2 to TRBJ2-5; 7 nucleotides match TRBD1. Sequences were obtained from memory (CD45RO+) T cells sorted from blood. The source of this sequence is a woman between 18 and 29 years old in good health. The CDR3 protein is CASSIAGTAKETQYF. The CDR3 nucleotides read TGTGCCAGCAGCATAGCCGGGACAGCTAAAGAGACCCAGTACTTC.